This T cell receptor beta chain came from a study of tumor-infiltrating lymphocytes in primary liver carcinoma (TCRdb year 2017). General notes on the study: A few patients with histopathologically diagnosed primary liver carcinoma underwent surgical resection in China between late 2015 and early 2016. TCRbeta repertoire sequencing covered 35 specimens from 5 patients: 25 tumor regions, 5 adjacent noncancerous liver tissues and 5 peripheral blood samples. Each sample produced about 3.5 to 7.13 million productive TCRbeta reads, and read depth showed no significant difference between tissue types. High reproducibility was observed for the technical replicate repertoires, with mean shared-clone rates about 0.92 and correlation coefficients above 0.95. The five patients had tumors staged T1-T3 N0M0, with maximum diameters ranging from about 4 to 11 cm. Of the five patients, three men and two women aged 30 to 69 years, four had hepatocellular carcinoma and one had combined HCC and intrahepatic cholangiocarcinoma. The study combined TCRbeta repertoire sequencing, expression microarrays and whole-exome sequencing across five regions of each liver tumor, with adjacent normal tissue and blood.

Blood RNA was extracted from unsorted whole blood using TRIzol reagent, and germline DNA was obtained with the DNeasy Blood & Tissue kit. Patients had chronic HBV infection and were treatment-naive at sampling. Before surgery, roughly 4 milliliters of peripheral blood were drawn into K2EDTA tubes. General study outcomes and caveats: Repertoire overlap was higher between tumor regions (mean roughly 36%) than tumor-adjacent (approximately 17%) or tumor-blood (14%) pairs, consistent with antigen-driven expansion. Because the samples were bulk and unsorted, CD4+ and CD8+ T cell repertoires could not be compared. A significantly larger repertoire fraction was made up by the top 250 clones in tumors than in blood (p = 0.039). Only 4 to 6 patients were included in the study, and the authors note that the findings should be validated in a larger study. Only the TCR beta chain was sequenced, which likely underestimates true repertoire diversity because unpaired alpha chains were not captured.

A constant-region primer and ProtoScript II reverse transcriptase were used to reverse-transcribe TCRbeta-specific cDNA from roughly 500 ng total RNA. Three nested multiplex PCR rounds, following a slightly modified ARM-PCR procedure, were used to build the TCRbeta libraries. The first two PCR rounds used multiplex TRBV1-TRBV30 forward primers with a Cbeta reverse primer, each for approximately 9 cycles. Sample barcodes and Illumina adapters were attached in a final 25-cycle PCR using Deep VentR polymerase. Before sequencing, amplicons of 200-500 bp were gel-purified using a QIAquick gel extraction kit. The TCRbeta amplicons were sequenced with 250-bp paired-end reads on an Illumina HiSeq 2500. Per the original workflow: Quality trimming of reads was performed with Trimmomatic v0.33, and paired reads were merged with FLASH v1.2.11 so that full CDR3 sequences could be recovered. V, D and J germline segments were assigned to the rearranged TCRbeta sequences using MiGEC v1.2.1b. Clonotype statistics and Shannon-Wiener diversity indices were computed with VDJtools v1.0.0. To cut down on sampling bias, every analysis after diversity analysis relied on just the 250 most abundant clonotypes from each sample. TCRdb reprocessed the public reads (quality trimming at Q25 with fastp, clone calling with MiXCR) and kept in-frame beta chains. Every distinct CDR3 protein forms one entry, paired with its most common genes and DNA. These V and J calls originate from TCRdb's pipeline instead of the authors' own analysis. The sample table holds 320,000 or so distinct CDR3 sequences, of which 65% were seen once. Of the sample, roughly 9% is held by the ten largest clones.

About this clonotype itself: The target of this receptor is not known. At one boundary the junction diverges from the germline segment, which might be a read error.

The CDR3, cysteine through phenylalanine, is 14 amino acids long. The entry retains the CDR3 DNA only, 42 bases that are in frame from base 1. In the germline V gene, CDR1 corresponds to WSHSY and CDR2 to SAAADI. Here the chain combines TRBV10-2 and TRBJ1-5; TRBD1 lines up with 7 middle nucleotides. Sequenced: peripheral blood. This receptor was obtained from a middle-aged man with primary liver carcinoma and hepatitis B virus infection. The nucleotide sequence is given as TGTGCCAGCAGTTCTGACAGGGTATGTCAGCCCCAGCATTTT. This sequence encodes CASSSDRVCQPQHF.